This T cell receptor (beta chain) was recorded in a study of tumor-infiltrating lymphocytes in primary liver carcinoma. Study-wide background: The study enrolled male and female patients aged 30 to 69 years. Samples returned roughly 3.65 to 8 million productive TCRbeta reads each. Read depth did not differ significantly between tissue types.

Germline-derived CDR1 and CDR2 are SQVTM and ANQGSEA. CDR3 size: 13 residues. From around 18-30 mg of unsorted bulk tissue, DNA and RNA were co-extracted together. No treatment had been given to the patients, who were chronically infected with HBV. A primer matching the constant region was used to make TCR beta cDNA from approximately 0.45 ug of total RNA. Three nested multiplex PCR rounds of slightly modified ARM-PCR generated TCR beta libraries. Amplification in the first two PCR rounds was performed using TRBV1-TRBV30 forward primers and a C-beta reverse primer for around 10 cycles each. TCRdb itself ran the multiplex PCR reads through MiXCR, one entry per CDR3 protein. The sample records over 35,000 distinct CDR3 sequences, about three quarters being singletons. This clonotype was found a few times. The antigen remains undetermined. The germline gene is not matched at one end of the junction; a read error may be the cause.

Study observations and caveats: About 8-25% of top clones, no more, were shared by all five regions.

The rearrangement links TRBV29-1 to TRBJ1-1; D uncertain. The TCR sequence derives from a man aged 40-49 years with primary liver carcinoma and hepatitis B virus infection. The specimen was liver tumor tissue from sampling region 2. The subset is: tumor region T2, inferior pole. The CDR3 DNA reads as TGCAGCGTTAACGAAGACGGTGAGACTGAGGCTTTCTTT. It translates to CSVNEDGETEAFF.